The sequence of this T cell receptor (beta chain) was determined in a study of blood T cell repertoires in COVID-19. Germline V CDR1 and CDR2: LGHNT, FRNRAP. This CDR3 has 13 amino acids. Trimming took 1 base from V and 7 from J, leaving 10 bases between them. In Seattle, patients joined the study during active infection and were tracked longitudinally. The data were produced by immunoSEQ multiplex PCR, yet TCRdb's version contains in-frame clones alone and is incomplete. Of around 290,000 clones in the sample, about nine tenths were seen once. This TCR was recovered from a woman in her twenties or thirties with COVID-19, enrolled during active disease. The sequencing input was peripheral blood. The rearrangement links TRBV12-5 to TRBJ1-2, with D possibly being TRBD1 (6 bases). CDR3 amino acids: CASGLEGDPGYTF. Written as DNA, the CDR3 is TGTGCTAGTGGTTTGGAGGGGGATCCTGGCTACACCTTC. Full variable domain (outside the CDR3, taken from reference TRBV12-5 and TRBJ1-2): DARVTQTPRHKVTEMGQEVTMRCQPILGHNTVFWYRQTMMQGLELLAYFRNRAPLDDSGMPKDRFSAEMPDATLATLKIQPSEPRDSAVYFCASGLEGDPGYTFGSGTRLTVV.